The clone carrying this T cell receptor (beta chain) was counted a few times. Its target is not known. The sample comes from a study of T cell repertoires in cytomegalovirus infection. Study as a whole: CMV infection and matching HLA type were both indicated by public TCR beta signatures. Findings of the study overall: HLA-C-restricted CMV-specific TCR beta clonotypes were dominant in the ex vivo response.

Trimming took 5 bases from V and 6 from J, leaving 12 bases between them. This CDR3 comprises 13 residues. Germline assignment: CDR1 MNHEY and CDR2 SVGEGT. TCRdb called the reads again in MiXCR, with one record for every CDR3 protein. Here the sample spans more than 400,000 distinct CDR3 sequences, about 30% being singletons. This clonotype was obtained from a human donor in good health (CMV status not recorded). Some clones in this sample may be carry-over from other donors' samples. The chain employs TRBV6-2 or TRBV6-3 and TRBJ2-3; D ambiguous. Sequences were obtained from PBMCs. For the CDR3, the DNA is TGTGCCAGCAGTCCCAACCCTCAGGATACGCAGTATTTT. This sequence encodes CASSPNPQDTQYF.